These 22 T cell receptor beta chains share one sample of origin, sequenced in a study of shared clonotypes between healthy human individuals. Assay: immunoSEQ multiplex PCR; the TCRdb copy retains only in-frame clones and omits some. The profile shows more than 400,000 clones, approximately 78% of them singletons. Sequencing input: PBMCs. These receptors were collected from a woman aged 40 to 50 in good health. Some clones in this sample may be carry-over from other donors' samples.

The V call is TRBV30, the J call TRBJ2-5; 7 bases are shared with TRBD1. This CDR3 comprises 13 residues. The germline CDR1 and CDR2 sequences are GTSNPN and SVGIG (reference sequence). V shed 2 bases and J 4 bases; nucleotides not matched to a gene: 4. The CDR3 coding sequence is TGTGCCTGGAGTTCACAGGGGCCAGAGACCCAGTACTTC. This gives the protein CAWSSQGPETQYF.

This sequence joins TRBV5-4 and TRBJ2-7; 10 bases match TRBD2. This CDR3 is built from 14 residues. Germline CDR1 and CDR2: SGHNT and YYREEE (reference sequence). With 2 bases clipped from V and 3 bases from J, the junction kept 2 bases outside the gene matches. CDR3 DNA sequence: TGTGCCAGCAGCTTAGGGACTAGCGTCTACGAGCAGTACTTC. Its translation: CASSLGTSVYEQYF.

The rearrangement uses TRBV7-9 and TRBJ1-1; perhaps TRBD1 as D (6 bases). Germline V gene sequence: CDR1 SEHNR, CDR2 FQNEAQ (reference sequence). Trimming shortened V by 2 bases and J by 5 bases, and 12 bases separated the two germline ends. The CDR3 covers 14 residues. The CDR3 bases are TGTGCCAGCAGCTTAACGACAGGTCGAACTGAAGCTTTCTTT. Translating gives CASSLTTGRTEAFF.

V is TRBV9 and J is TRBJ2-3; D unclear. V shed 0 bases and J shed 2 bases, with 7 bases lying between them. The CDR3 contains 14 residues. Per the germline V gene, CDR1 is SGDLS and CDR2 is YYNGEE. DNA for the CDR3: TGTGCCAGCAGCGTAGAAATGTTCACAGATACGCAGTATTTT. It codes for CASSVEMFTDTQYF. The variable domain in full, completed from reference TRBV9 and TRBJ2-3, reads DSGVTQTPKHLITATGQRVTLRCSPRSGDLSVYWYQQSLDQGLQFLIQYYNGEERAKGNILERFSAQQFPDLHSELNLSSLELGDSALYFCASSVEMFTDTQYFGPGTRLTVL.

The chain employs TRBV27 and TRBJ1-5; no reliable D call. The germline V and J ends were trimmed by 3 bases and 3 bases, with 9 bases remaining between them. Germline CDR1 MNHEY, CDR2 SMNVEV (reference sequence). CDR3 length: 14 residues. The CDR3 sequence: CASSFSQPNQPQHF. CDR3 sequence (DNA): TGTGCCAGCAGTTTTTCACAGCCCAATCAGCCCCAGCATTTT.

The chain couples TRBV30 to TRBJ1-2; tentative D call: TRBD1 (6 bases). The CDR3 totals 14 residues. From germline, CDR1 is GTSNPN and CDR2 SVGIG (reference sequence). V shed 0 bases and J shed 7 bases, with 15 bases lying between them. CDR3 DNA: TGTGCCTGGAGTGTACGAGGCAGGGGAACTGGCTACACCTTC. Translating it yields CAWSVRGRGTGYTF.

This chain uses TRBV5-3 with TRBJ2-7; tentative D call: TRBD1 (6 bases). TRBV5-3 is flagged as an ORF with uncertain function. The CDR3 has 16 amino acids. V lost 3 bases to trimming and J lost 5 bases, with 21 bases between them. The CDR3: CARSCTKDSVYHEQYF. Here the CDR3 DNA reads TGTGCCAGAAGCTGCACAAAGGACAGCGTTTACCACGAGCAGTACTTC.

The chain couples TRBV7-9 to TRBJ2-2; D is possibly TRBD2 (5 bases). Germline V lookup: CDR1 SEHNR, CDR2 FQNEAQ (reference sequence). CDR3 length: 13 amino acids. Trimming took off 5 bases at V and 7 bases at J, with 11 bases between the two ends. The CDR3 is CASSVGGGGELFF. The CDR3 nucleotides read TGTGCCAGCAGCGTCGGAGGTGGCGGGGAGCTGTTTTTT.

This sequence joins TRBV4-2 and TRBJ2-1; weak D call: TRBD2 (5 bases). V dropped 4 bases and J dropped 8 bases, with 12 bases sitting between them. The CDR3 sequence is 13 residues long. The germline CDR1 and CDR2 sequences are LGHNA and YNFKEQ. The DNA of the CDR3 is TGTGCCAGCAGCCCCGGACGGGATGATGAGCAGTTCTTC. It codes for CASSPGRDDEQFF.

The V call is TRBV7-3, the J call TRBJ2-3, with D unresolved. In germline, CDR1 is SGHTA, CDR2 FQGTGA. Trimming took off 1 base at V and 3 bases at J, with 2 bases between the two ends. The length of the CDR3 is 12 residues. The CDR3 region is CASSLMTDTQYF. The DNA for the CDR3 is TGTGCCAGCAGCTTAATGACAGATACGCAGTATTTT. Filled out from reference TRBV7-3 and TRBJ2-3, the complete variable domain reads GAGVSQTPSNKVTEKGKYVELRCDPISGHTALYWYRQSLGQGPEFLIYFQGTGAADDSGLPNDRFFAVRPEGSVSTLKIQRTERGDSAVYLCASSLMTDTQYFGPGTRLTVL.

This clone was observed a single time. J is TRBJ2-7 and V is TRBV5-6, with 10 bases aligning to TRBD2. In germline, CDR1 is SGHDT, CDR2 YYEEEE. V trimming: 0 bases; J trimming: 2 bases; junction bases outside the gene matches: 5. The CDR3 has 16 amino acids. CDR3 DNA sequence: TGTGCCAGCAGCTTGGGATTCACTAGCGGGACCTACGAGCAGTACTTC. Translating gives CASSLGFTSGTYEQYF.

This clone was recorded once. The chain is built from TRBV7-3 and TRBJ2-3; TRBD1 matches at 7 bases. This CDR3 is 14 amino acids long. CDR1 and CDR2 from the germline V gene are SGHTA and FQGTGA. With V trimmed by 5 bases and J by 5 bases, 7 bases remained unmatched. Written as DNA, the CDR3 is TGTGCCAGCAGCCCACGGGCAGGGGGAGATACGCAGTATTTT. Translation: CASSPRAGGDTQYF. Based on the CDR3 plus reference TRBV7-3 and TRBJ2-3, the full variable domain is GAGVSQTPSNKVTEKGKYVELRCDPISGHTALYWYRQSLGQGPEFLIYFQGTGAADDSGLPNDRFFAVRPEGSVSTLKIQRTERGDSAVYLCASSPRAGGDTQYFGPGTRLTVL.

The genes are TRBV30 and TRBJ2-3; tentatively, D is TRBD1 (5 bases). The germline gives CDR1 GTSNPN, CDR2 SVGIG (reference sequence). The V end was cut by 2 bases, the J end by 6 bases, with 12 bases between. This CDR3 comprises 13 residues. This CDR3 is CAWSRGLWDTQYF. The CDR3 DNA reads TGTGCCTGGAGTAGGGGCCTCTGGGATACGCAGTATTTT.

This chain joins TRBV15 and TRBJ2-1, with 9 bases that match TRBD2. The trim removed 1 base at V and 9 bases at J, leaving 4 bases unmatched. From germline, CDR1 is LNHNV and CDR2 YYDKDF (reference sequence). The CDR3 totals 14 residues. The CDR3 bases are TGTGCCACCAGCAGAGCGTGGCGGGAGGGTGAGCAGTTCTTC. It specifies CATSRAWREGEQFF. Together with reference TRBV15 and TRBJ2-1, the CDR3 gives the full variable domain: DAMVIQNPRYQVTQFGKPVTLSCSQTLNHNVMYWYQQKSSQAPKLLFHYYDKDFNNEADTPDNFQSRRPNTSFCFLDIRSPGLGDTAMYLCATSRAWREGEQFFGPGTRLTVL.

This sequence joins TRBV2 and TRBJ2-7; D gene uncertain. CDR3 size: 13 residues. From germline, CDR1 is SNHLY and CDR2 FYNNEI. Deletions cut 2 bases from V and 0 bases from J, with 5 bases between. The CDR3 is CASSELLSYEQYF. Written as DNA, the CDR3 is TGTGCCAGCAGTGAACTGCTCTCCTACGAGCAGTACTTC. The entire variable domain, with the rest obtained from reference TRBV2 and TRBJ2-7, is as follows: EPEVTQTPSHQVTQMGQEVILRCVPISNHLYFYWYRQILGQKVEFLVSFYNNEISEKSEIFDDQFSVERPDGSNFTLKIRSTKLEDSAMYFCASSELLSYEQYFGPGTRLTVT.

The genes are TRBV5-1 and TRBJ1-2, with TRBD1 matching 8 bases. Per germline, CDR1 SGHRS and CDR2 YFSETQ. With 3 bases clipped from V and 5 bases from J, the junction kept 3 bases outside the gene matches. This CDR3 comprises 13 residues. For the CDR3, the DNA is TGCGCCAGCAGCTCGACAGGGGAGTATGGCTACACCTTC. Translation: CASSSTGEYGYTF.

CDR3 in DNA: TGTGCCAGCAGCCCGAGGACAGGGGCGTACGAGCAGTACTTC. This encodes CASSPRTGAYEQYF. The chain carries TRBV5-5 and TRBJ2-7; 9 bases map to TRBD1. This CDR3 is built from 14 residues. Germline V gives CDR1 SGHKS, CDR2 YYEKEE (reference sequence). J gave up 4 bases and V 4 bases, and 6 bases lay outside the gene matches. The variable domain in full, with the rest retrieved from reference TRBV5-5 and TRBJ2-7, is DAGVTQSPTHLIKTRGQQVTLRCSPISGHKSVSWYQQVLGQGPQFIFQYYEKEERGRGNFPDRFSARQFPNYSSELNVNALLLGDSALYLCASSPRTGAYEQYFGPGTRLTVT.

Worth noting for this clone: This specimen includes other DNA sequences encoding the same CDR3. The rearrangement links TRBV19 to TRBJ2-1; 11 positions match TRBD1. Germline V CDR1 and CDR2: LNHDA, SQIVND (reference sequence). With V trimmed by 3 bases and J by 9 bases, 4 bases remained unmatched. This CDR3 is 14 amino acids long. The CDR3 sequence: CASSIGQGAGEQFF. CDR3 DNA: TGTGCCAGTAGTATTGGACAGGGGGCTGGTGAGCAGTTCTTC.

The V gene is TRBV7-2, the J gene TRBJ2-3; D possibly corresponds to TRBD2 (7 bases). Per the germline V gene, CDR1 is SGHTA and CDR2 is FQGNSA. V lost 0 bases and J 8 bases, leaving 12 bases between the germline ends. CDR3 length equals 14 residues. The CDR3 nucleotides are TGTGCCAGCAGCTTAGCCGCGGGGGCCGCTACGCAGTATTTT. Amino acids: CASSLAAGAATQYF.

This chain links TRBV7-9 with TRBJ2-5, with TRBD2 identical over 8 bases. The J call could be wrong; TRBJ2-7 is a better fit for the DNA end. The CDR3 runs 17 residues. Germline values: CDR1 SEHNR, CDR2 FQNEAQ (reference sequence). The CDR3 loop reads CASSSRSGGARSYEQYF. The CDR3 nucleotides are TGTGCCAGCAGCTCTCGCTCGGGGGGGGCGAGATCCTACGAGCAGTACTTC.

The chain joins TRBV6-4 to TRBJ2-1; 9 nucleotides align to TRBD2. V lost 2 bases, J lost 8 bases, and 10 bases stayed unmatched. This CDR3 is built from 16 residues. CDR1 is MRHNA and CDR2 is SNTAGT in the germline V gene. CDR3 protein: CASSDTTSGGDYEQFF. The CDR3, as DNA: TGTGCCAGCAGTGACACGACTAGCGGCGGTGACTATGAGCAGTTCTTC.

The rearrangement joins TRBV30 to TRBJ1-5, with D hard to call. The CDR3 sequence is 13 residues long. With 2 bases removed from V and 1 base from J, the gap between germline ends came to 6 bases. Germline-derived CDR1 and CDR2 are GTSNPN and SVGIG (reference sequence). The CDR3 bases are TGTGCCTGGAGTACAGTCAGCAATCAGCCCCAGCATTTT. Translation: CAWSTVSNQPQHF.